Each of the 17 T cell receptor beta chains below was sequenced from the same sample in a study of glioma-infiltrating T cells (dated by TCRdb to the mid-2010s). TCRdb shows the sequencer as Illumina MiSeq. The iRepertoire nested amplicon-rescue multiplex PCR (arm-PCR) platform was used to amplify TCR alpha and beta CDR3 regions from RNA. TCRdb reanalyzed the raw reads on its own, using fastp at Q25 for trimming and MiXCR for clone calling, and kept in-frame beta chains. Rows merge per CDR3 protein into single entries with the most common DNA and genes. For this sample there are about 210,000 distinct CDR3 sequences; 30% to 40% appear just once. Together, the top ten hold over 20% of the sample. The sequenced sample was glioma tissue, nonneoplastic brain tissue, or PBMCs (not recorded which). The receptor set was obtained from a human donor with low-grade glioma or glioblastoma, undergoing nonglioma brain surgery, or in good health (not recorded which).

This clonotype came up many times. The gene calls are TRBV20-1 and TRBJ2-7, with D possibly matching TRBD1 (7 bases). Germline-derived CDR1 and CDR2 are DFQATT and SNEGSKA (reference sequence). V lost 6 bases, J lost 5 bases, and 17 bases lay in between. The CDR3 consists of 13 residues. DNA for the CDR3: TGCAGTGCCCCACCCCCAGGGGGGAACGAGCAGTACTTC. Amino acids: CSAPPPGGNEQYF.

This clonotype was counted once. The chain combines TRBV20-1 with TRBJ2-3, with 11 bases matching TRBD2. Germline loops: CDR1 DFQATT, CDR2 SNEGSKA (reference sequence). Trimming took 6 bases from V and 6 from J; bases not matched to a gene: 8. The CDR3 runs 14 residues. CDR3 in amino acids: CSARLASGRDTQYF. The CDR3 DNA reads as TGCAGTGCCCGTTTAGCTAGCGGGAGGGATACGCAGTATTTT.

Only a few counts were recorded for this clonotype. The J gene is TRBJ1-1, the V gene TRBV4-1; D not certain. Germline CDR1 is MGHRA and CDR2 is YSYEKL. Trimming removed 4 bases from V and 7 bases from J, with 16 bases in between. This CDR3 spans 14 amino acids. CDR3 nucleotide sequence: TGCGCCAGCAGCCCTTTGGGCAGGCGTTATGAAGCTTTCTTT. Translating gives CASSPLGRRYEAFF.

The chain uses TRBV4-1 and TRBJ2-3; 7 bases fit TRBD2. CDR1 MGHRA and CDR2 YSYEKL come from the germline V gene. Trimming removed 0 bases from V and 5 bases from J; junction bases left unmatched: 11. This CDR3 spans 17 amino acids. Written as DNA, the CDR3 is TGCGCCAGCAGCCAAGAGCTTAGGCTAGCGGTCGGAGATACGCAGTATTTT. This sequence encodes CASSQELRLAVGDTQYF.

Many counts were recorded for this clonotype. V and J are TRBV4-1 and TRBJ1-1; D may be TRBD1 (6 bases). CDR1 is MGHRA and CDR2 is YSYEKL in the germline V gene. The CDR3 runs 16 residues. Trimming removed 2 bases at V and 0 bases at J, with 13 bases between. The CDR3 sequence: CASSQRGGTVNTEAFF. The CDR3 DNA sequence: TGCGCCAGCAGCCAAAGAGGGGGGACGGTGAACACTGAAGCTTTCTTT.

This clonotype was seen many times. The chain has TRBV7-2 and TRBJ1-5, with no clear D. The CDR3 has 13 residues. V lost 5 bases and J lost 0, with 5 bases in between. Germline V gene lookup returns CDR1 SGHTA and CDR2 FQGNSA. The CDR3: CASSQYSNQPQHF. CDR3 nucleotide sequence: TGTGCCAGCAGCCAGTATAGCAATCAGCCCCAGCATTTT.

A note on this clonotype: Possible read error: a much larger clone is one base away. The CDR3 protein is CSVVSSYNEQFF. CDR3 bases: TGCAGCGTTGTGAGCAGCTACAATGAGCAGTTCTTC. The chain joins TRBV29-1 to TRBJ2-1; D is unresolved. CDR1 is SQVTM and CDR2 is ANQGSEA in the germline V gene. Trimming stripped 4 bases from V and 3 bases from J, with 7 bases between. The CDR3 contains 12 residues.

This clonotype was seen at least ten times. The V gene is TRBV6-5, the J gene TRBJ2-1; no reliable D call. Germline V gene sequence: CDR1 MNHEY, CDR2 SVGAGI. The CDR3 spans 13 residues. The germline V and J ends were trimmed by 0 bases and 6 bases, with 6 bases remaining between them. This CDR3 reads CASSYSGPNEQFF. DNA for the CDR3: TGTGCCAGCAGTTACTCCGGTCCCAATGAGCAGTTCTTC.

This clonotype appeared many times. The gene calls are TRBV4-1 and TRBJ1-1; D is perhaps TRBD1 (6 bases). Trimming took off 4 bases at V and 6 bases at J, with 15 bases between the two ends. Germline V CDR1 and CDR2: MGHRA, YSYEKL. The length of the CDR3 is 14 residues. The CDR3 DNA is TGCGCCAGCAGCCCGAGACAGGCGGGTGCTGAAGCTTTCTTT. Translation gives CASSPRQAGAEAFF.

This clonotype was picked up many times. The chain combines TRBV2 with TRBJ2-1; tentatively, D is TRBD1 or TRBD2 (6 bases each). The CDR3 contains 15 residues. Trimming stripped 6 bases from V and 2 bases from J, with 14 bases between. The V gene's germline CDR1 is SNHLY and CDR2 FYNNEI. The CDR3 DNA reads as TGTGCCAGCAGGGGGGGCACGGGAGCCTACAATGAGCAGTTCTTC. Protein: CASRGGTGAYNEQFF.

This clonotype was counted ten times or more. The V call is TRBV28, the J call TRBJ2-1; D gene ambiguous. Germline V gives CDR1 MDHEN, CDR2 SYDVKM. The CDR3 has 14 residues. V was trimmed by 5 bases and J by 7 bases, leaving 15 bases between them. The CDR3 sequence: CASSPPPLSNEQFF. The CDR3 DNA reads TGTGCCAGCAGTCCCCCTCCCCTCTCTAATGAGCAGTTCTTC.

The CDR3 bases are TGTGCCAGCAGCACCCTTAGCGGGATCCTCGGGGATGAGCAGTTCTTC. It specifies CASSTLSGILGDEQFF. The rearrangement uses TRBV7-2 and TRBJ2-1; 8 bases are a match to TRBD2. Germline V lookup: CDR1 SGHTA, CDR2 FQGNSA. Trimming at V came to 5 bases and at J to 8 bases, leaving 14 bases not matched to a gene. The CDR3 totals 16 residues.

To note about this clonotype: The conserved phenylalanine or tryptophan normally closing the CDR3 is absent here, so this likely arose from a read error. The V gene is TRBV6-1, the J gene TRBJ2-7, with a weak D call TRBD1 (6 bases). Trimming cost V 9 bases and J 3 bases, with 15 bases left between them. The CDR3 is made up of 13 amino acids. Germline values: CDR1 MNHNS, CDR2 SASEGT. CDR3 sequence reads: CARSWGQYYEQYL. The CDR3 DNA follows: TGTGCCAGAAGCTGGGGACAATACTACGAGCAGTACTTA.

This clonotype has a count of ten or more. The chain carries TRBV7-9 and TRBJ1-1; 7 bases align to TRBD1. V trimming: 5 bases; J trimming: 5 bases; junction bases outside the gene matches: 2. The length of the CDR3 is 12 residues. Germline assignment: CDR1 SEHNR and CDR2 FQNEAQ (reference sequence). This CDR3 reads CASSQGGTEAFF. As DNA, the CDR3 is TGTGCCAGCAGCCAGGGGGGAACTGAAGCTTTCTTT.

This clonotype has at least ten counts. The chain links TRBV20-1 to TRBJ2-2; D gene ambiguous. Trimming removed 3 bases at V and 0 bases at J, with 14 bases between. The germline V gene encodes CDR1 DFQATT and CDR2 SNEGSKA (reference sequence). The CDR3 totals 16 residues. The chain's CDR3 is CSASRAATANTGELFF. In nucleotides, the CDR3 is TGCAGTGCTAGTCGCGCGGCGACCGCGAACACCGGGGAGCTGTTTTTT.

This clonotype showed up many times. The chain links TRBV5-1 to TRBJ2-4; 9 bases map to TRBD1. The ends lost 4 bases at V and 8 bases at J; junction bases unmatched: 7. CDR1 is SGHRS and CDR2 is YFSETQ in the germline V gene. CDR3 length equals 14 residues. CDR3 DNA sequence: TGCGCCAGCAGCCTTGGACAGGGGACGGACATTCAGTACTTC. This encodes CASSLGQGTDIQYF.

The J gene is TRBJ1-1, the V gene TRBV6-1; maybe TRBD1 (6 bases). CDR1 is MNHNS, CDR2 SASEGT, per germline. V shed 5 bases and J shed 3 bases, with 13 bases lying between them. The CDR3 contains 14 residues. CDR3 sequence: CASSQGRGDTEAFF. The DNA for the CDR3 is TGTGCCAGCAGTCAGGGGCGGGGGGACACTGAAGCTTTCTTT.